The rows below give T cell receptor beta chains drawn from one sample of a study of Graves' ophthalmopathy and Graves' hyperthyroidism. TCRdb redid the calling of the multiplex PCR reads with MiXCR, one entry per CDR3 protein. Of some 240,000 distinct CDR3 sequences listed, around 45% are singletons. The source material was peripheral blood. Receptors were obtained from an adult man with Graves' ophthalmopathy. Both conserved end residues are part of each CDR3. Each record gives: D gene, J gene, V gene, clone size, CDR3 DNA, CDR3 protein. The D gene is left open where the match is weak. Size is stated for part of the rows, as once, few or many counts, or as a class when the clone is expanded.

- | TRBJ2-7 | TRBV29-1 | many | TGCAGCGGGGGAGAGAAGAGGTACGAGCAGTACTTC | CSGGEKRYEQYF
- | TRBJ2-6 | TRBV7-2 | - | TGTGCCAGCACCCGACCCCCTGGTCCCAGGGAGACTGGGGCCAACGTCCTGACTTTC | CASTRPPGPRETGANVLTF
TRBD2 | TRBJ2-5 | TRBV7-9 | few | TGTGCCAGCAGCCCGGGACTAGCCTCACAAGAGACCCAGTACTTC | CASSPGLASQETQYF
TRBD1 | TRBJ2-2 | TRBV2 | - | TGTGCCAGCAGCCCGACAGGGTTTGCCGGGGAGCTGTTTTTT | CASSPTGFAGELFF
TRBD1 | TRBJ1-2 | TRBV9 | - | TGTGCCAGCAGCAAACCAGGGGGCGCTGGCTATGGCTACACCTTC | CASSKPGGAGYGYTF
- | TRBJ2-2 | TRBV7-9 | - | TGTGCCAGCAGCTTCGAGGCGAGCTCCGGGGAGCTGTTTTTT | CASSFEASSGELFF
TRBD1 | TRBJ1-2 | TRBV10-3 | many | TGTGCCATCAGTGAGGCGACAGGGCCATATGGCTACACCTTC | CAISEATGPYGYTF
- | TRBJ2-7 | TRBV20-1 | few | TGCAGTGCCCCCAAACCGACGGCACGGAGCTCCTACGAGCAGTACTTC | CSAPKPTARSSYEQYF
- | TRBJ2-5 | TRBV12-3/TRBV12-4 | - | TGTGCCAGCAGTCTCACTCTCAGGAGGGAGACCCAGTACTTC | CASSLTLRRETQYF
- | TRBJ2-2 | TRBV19 | - | TGTGCCAGTAGTAAACAGGGATGGAACACCGGGGAGCTGTTTTTT | CASSKQGWNTGELFF
- | TRBJ1-6 | TRBV9 | - | TGTGCCAGCAGCGGGGGGCAATCGTATAATTCACCCCTCCACTTT | CASSGGQSYNSPLHF
TRBD1 | TRBJ2-7 | TRBV5-1 | - | TGCGCCAGCAGCGCCGGGACAGGCCTCTACGAGCAGTACTTC | CASSAGTGLYEQYF
- | TRBJ2-7 | TRBV7-8 | - | TGTGCCAGCGGCTTAGGTCTCACGGGAGACGAGCAGTACTTC | CASGLGLTGDEQYF
- | TRBJ2-5 | TRBV7-9 | once | TGTGCCAGCAGCCTATACGGGGGAGGACAAGAGACCCAGTACTTC | CASSLYGGGQETQYF
- | TRBJ2-7 | TRBV7-3 | - | TGTGCCAGCAGCTCCTTTCCTCAGGGGAGGGGTGAGCAGTACTTC | CASSSFPQGRGEQYF
TRBD1 | TRBJ2-7 | TRBV10-3 | - | TGTGCCATCAGGAAGGGACAGGGGGGAAGTATAGCCTACGAGCAGTACTTC | CAIRKGQGGSIAYEQYF
TRBD2 | TRBJ2-2 | TRBV24-1 | - | TGTGCCACCAGGGCCACTAGCGCCGGGGAGCTGTTTTTT | CATRATSAGELFF
- | TRBJ1-1 | TRBV29-1 | many | TGCAGCGGGAATAAAGGAACTGAAGCTTTCTTT | CSGNKGTEAFF
- | TRBJ2-2 | TRBV27 | few | TGTGCCAGCAGTCCGTTCGGCGGCAAGACAGCCGGGGAGCTGTTTTTT | CASSPFGGKTAGELFF
- | TRBJ1-5 | TRBV5-1 | - | TGCGCCAGCGCGGTCTCGGGAGGTCAGCCCCAGCATTTT | CASAVSGGQPQHF
- | TRBJ1-1 | TRBV12-3/TRBV12-4 | few | TGTGCCAGCAGTTTGCCCCCGGACAGAGAAGCTTTCTTT | CASSLPPDREAFF
TRBD1 | TRBJ2-7 | TRBV19 | once | TGTGCCAGTAGCCAAGACCGGGACAGGAAATACGAGCAGTACTTC | CASSQDRDRKYEQYF
TRBD2 | TRBJ2-5 | TRBV5-1 | - | TGCGCCAGCCGACTTGGGAGCGGGAGGGTAGAGACCCAGTACTTC | CASRLGSGRVETQYF
- | TRBJ1-2 | TRBV20-1 | - | TGCAGTGCTAGCCGGGTAACGGGCTACACCTTC | CSASRVTGYTF
- | TRBJ2-7 | TRBV10-2 | many | TGCGCCAGCAGTGAGGACGGGTCTAGCGAGCAGTACTTC | CASSEDGSSEQYF
- | TRBJ2-6 | TRBV5-1 | - | TGCGCCAGCAGCTTTCGGGCAGGGACTGGGGCCAACGTCCTGACTTTC | CASSFRAGTGANVLTF
TRBD2 | TRBJ2-5 | TRBV15 | - | TGTGCCACCAGCAGACGACTAGCGCTCCAAGAGACCCAGTACTTC | CATSRRLALQETQYF
- | TRBJ1-1 | TRBV19 | - | TGTGCCAGTAGTAGCGGCGTTGGAGGTACTGAAGCTTTCTTT | CASSSGVGGTEAFF
- | TRBJ1-1 | TRBV7-9 | many | TGTGCCAGCAGCTTAAGTGGTGCCAGCACTGAAGCTTTCTTT | CASSLSGASTEAFF
TRBD1 | TRBJ1-1 | TRBV5-5 | once | TGCGCCAGCAGCCGACTAATGACAGGGGACACTGAAGCTTTCTTT | CASSRLMTGDTEAFF
- | TRBJ1-3 | TRBV9 | - | TGTGCCAGCAGCTCAGGGGCAGTCAGGGCTGGAAACACCATATATTTT | CASSSGAVRAGNTIYF
- | TRBJ1-1 | TRBV7-3 | few | TGTGCCAGCAGCTTAACACACAACACTGAAGCTTTCTTT | CASSLTHNTEAFF
- | TRBJ1-1 | TRBV7-9 | - | TGTGCCAGCTTAGACTCAGGGAACGCTGAAGCTTTCTTT | CASLDSGNAEAFF
- | TRBJ1-1 | TRBV5-1 | few | TGCGCCAGCAGCTTGGTTGGAGGGGGGGAAGCTTTCTTT | CASSLVGGGEAFF
- | TRBJ2-5 | TRBV5-6 | - | TGTGCCAGCAGCTTGGACAGGGTTTACGAGACCCAGTACTTC | CASSLDRVYETQYF
TRBD1 | TRBJ2-2 | TRBV7-8 | - | TGTGCCAGCAGCTTAGACAGGGGGGCGAGCGCCGGGGAGCTGTTTTTT | CASSLDRGASAGELFF
TRBD1 | TRBJ2-5 | TRBV7-8 | - | TGTGCCAGCAGCAAGGGACAGGGGAACGGAGAGACCCAGTACTTC | CASSKGQGNGETQYF
TRBD1 | TRBJ2-7 | TRBV29-1 | many | TGCAGCGTTGAAAGGGACAGGGAGCAGTACTTC | CSVERDREQYF
- | TRBJ2-7 | TRBV20-1 | few | TGCAGTGCCATGAGATGGTACGAGCAGTACTTC | CSAMRWYEQYF
- | TRBJ2-6 | TRBV7-6 | many | TGTGCCAGCAGCCAAGGGTCGCAACGGTCTGGGGCCAACGTCCTGACTTTC | CASSQGSQRSGANVLTF
- | TRBJ1-3 | TRBV29-1 | once | TGCAGCGTTGAAGAGAGCTCTGGAAACGCCATATATTTT | CSVEESSGNAIYF
- | TRBJ1-1 | TRBV29-1 | - | TGCAGCCAGGAGGGCACTGAAGCTTTCTTT | CSQEGTEAFF
- | TRBJ1-2 | TRBV7-9 | - | TGTGCCAGCAGATGGACGGCGTCTAACTATGGCTACACCTTC | CASRWTASNYGYTF
- | TRBJ2-5 | TRBV12-3/TRBV12-4 | - | TGTGCCAGCAGTGAAAGGAAGTGGGAGACCCAGTACTTC | CASSERKWETQYF
TRBD2 | TRBJ2-2 | TRBV7-3 | - | TGTGCCAGCAGCCTACTCCGCGCGGGAGGGCCGAGCGGGGAGCTGTTTTTT | CASSLLRAGGPSGELFF
- | TRBJ2-2 | TRBV7-9 | many | TGTGCCAGCAGCCCTACAGGGTCCGGGGAGCTGTTTTTT | CASSPTGSGELFF
- | TRBJ1-2 | TRBV10-3 | many | TGTGCCATCACCGGGACGGACACCTTGGGCTATGGCTACACCTTC | CAITGTDTLGYGYTF
- | TRBJ2-5 | TRBV2 | - | TGTGCCAGCAGCGGACTAAACCCCGGGACCCAGTACTTC | CASSGLNPGTQYF
TRBD1 | TRBJ1-2 | TRBV6-5 | once | TGTGCCACCACCCTATTAGACAGGGACGGCTACACCTTC | CATTLLDRDGYTF
- | TRBJ1-4 | TRBV5-4 | few | TGTGCCAGCAGCTTCGGGCCACCGACCTCAGAAAAACTGTTTTTT | CASSFGPPTSEKLFF
TRBD2 | TRBJ2-7 | TRBV9 | - | TGTGCCAGCAGCGCCTGGGGCGGGACTAGCTCCTACGAGCAGTACTTC | CASSAWGGTSSYEQYF
- | TRBJ2-2 | TRBV24-1 | - | TGTGCCACCAGTGATTTGCCGCAGGGCACCGGGGAGCTGTTTTTT | CATSDLPQGTGELFF
- | TRBJ2-7 | TRBV29-1 | - | TGCAGCGTTGAAGATCTTCTGGGAGGGGGCGACTCCTACGAGCAGTACTTC | CSVEDLLGGGDSYEQYF
TRBD2 | TRBJ2-7 | TRBV5-4 | few | TGTGCCAGCAGCTCGGGACTAGCGGGCTTCGAGCAGTACTTC | CASSSGLAGFEQYF
- | TRBJ2-2 | TRBV20-1 | - | TGCAGTGCTAGAGTTCCCCTCACCGGGGAGCTGGTTTTT | CSARVPLTGELVF
TRBD2 | TRBJ2-2 | TRBV24-1 | - | TGTGCCACCAGTGATGTAGCGGGAGAGGTCACCGGGGAGCTGTTTTTT | CATSDVAGEVTGELFF
- | TRBJ2-7 | TRBV6-6 | few | TGTGCCAGCAGGTGGGGTGGCGAGCAGTACTTC | CASRWGGEQYF
TRBD1 | TRBJ1-2 | TRBV12-3/TRBV12-4 | - | TGTGCCAGCAGCCGGGACAGGGGCTTCTATGGCTACACCTTC | CASSRDRGFYGYTF
- | TRBJ1-2 | TRBV7-9 | - | TGTGCCAGCAGCTTAGTTCCGGGACCTATCTATGGCTACACCTTC | CASSLVPGPIYGYTF
- | TRBJ1-3 | TRBV12-3/TRBV12-4 | - | TGTGCCAGCAGACCTCCCAACGTAGGGAACACCATATATTTT | CASRPPNVGNTIYF